Below, 21 T cell receptor beta chains from the same sample are listed, as sequenced in a study of cytomegalovirus exposure and HLA in healthy donors. PCR involved 60 Vbeta and 13 Jbeta primers. Assay used: immunoSEQ multiplex PCR; TCRdb lists only in-frame clones, some missing. The data show more than 95,000 clones, with 80% seen just once and approximately 10% held by the top ten. The specimen sequenced was PBMCs. These receptors were obtained from a man younger than 45 in good health and CMV-seropositive.

The chain links TRBV5-1 to TRBJ1-4; D call uncertain. V was pared by 0 bases and J by 3 bases, with 12 bases between. The CDR3 is 16 residues long. CDR1 SGHRS and CDR2 YFSETQ come from the germline V gene. The CDR3 sequence is CASSLVPTSSNEKLFF. Written as DNA, the CDR3 is TGCGCCAGCAGCTTGGTCCCTACCTCGTCTAATGAAAAACTGTTTTTT.

This clone showed up just once. CDR3 region: CASSVGQGAYNEQFF. CDR3 DNA: TGTGCCAGCAGTGTGGGACAGGGGGCCTACAATGAGCAGTTCTTC. The chain couples TRBV27 to TRBJ2-1; 11 nucleotides match TRBD1. Trimming cost V 5 bases and J 2 bases; bases outside gene matches: 2. In germline, CDR1 is MNHEY, CDR2 SMNVEV (reference sequence). This CDR3 is 15 amino acids long.

DNA for the CDR3: TGTGCCAGCAGCGTAGGACCGGCGGGACAGGGGTTTGGTGAAAAACTGTTTTTT. It yields the protein CASSVGPAGQGFGEKLFF. The chain uses TRBV9 and TRBJ1-4, with 10 bases matching TRBD1. Germline V lookup: CDR1 SGDLS, CDR2 YYNGEE. Unmatched junction bases numbered 12, after V lost 0 bases and J lost 7 bases. The CDR3 totals 18 residues.

V and J are TRBV9 and TRBJ2-1; unclear D gene. Between the trimmed V and J ends, which lost 3 bases and 4 bases, there was a span of 8 bases. The CDR3 spans 13 residues. Germline V lookup: CDR1 SGDLS, CDR2 YYNGEE. Here the CDR3 reads CASSGLLYNEQFF. The CDR3 nucleotides read TGTGCCAGCAGCGGCCTACTGTACAATGAGCAGTTCTTC.

V and J are TRBV6-5 and TRBJ1-2, with TRBD1 matching over 8 bases. J gave up 7 bases and V 5 bases, and 9 bases lay outside the gene matches. CDR3 length equals 14 residues. The germline V gene encodes CDR1 MNHEY and CDR2 SVGAGI. The CDR3 sequence is CASSPEDRASGYTF. The CDR3 DNA reads as TGTGCCAGCAGTCCGGAGGACAGGGCCTCTGGCTACACCTTC.

This chain uses TRBV5-1 with TRBJ1-6, with TRBD1 identical over 8 bases. The V gene end was trimmed by 3 bases and the J gene end by 6 bases; junction bases not matched to a gene: 8. The CDR3 loop spans 16 amino acids. CDR1 is SGHRS and CDR2 is YFSETQ in the germline V gene. CDR3 region: CASSSPGTGPNSPLHF. The CDR3 nucleotides are TGCGCCAGCAGCTCCCCCGGGACAGGCCCTAATTCACCCCTCCACTTT.

J is TRBJ2-2 and V is TRBV5-1; unclear D gene. The germline CDR1 and CDR2 sequences are SGHRS and YFSETQ. The CDR3 spans 15 residues. V was cut by 0 bases and J by 1 base, with 7 bases left in between. CDR3 sequence reads: CASSLEQMNTGELFF. CDR3 sequence (DNA): TGCGCCAGCAGCTTGGAACAGATGAACACCGGGGAGCTGTTTTTT.

A few counts support this clone. The rearrangement uses TRBV6-1 and TRBJ1-5; no firm D call. Trimming left V 2 bases short and J 9 bases short, with 14 bases between. There are 14 residues in the CDR3. Germline CDR1 and CDR2: MNHNS and SASEGT. The CDR3, as DNA: TGTGCCAGCAGTGAACTGCCCCTGGTGGCGCCCCAGCATTTT. Its translation is CASSELPLVAPQHF.

The chain carries TRBV12-5 and TRBJ2-7; 8 positions match TRBD1. The CDR3 has 17 residues. Germline V gene data show CDR1 as LGHNT and CDR2 as FRNRAP. The junction had 11 bases not matched to a gene; V was cut back by 0 bases and J by 4 bases. This chain's CDR3 is CASGLVVDRTGSYEQYF. The CDR3 nucleotides read TGTGCTAGTGGTTTGGTAGTAGATCGGACAGGGTCGTACGAGCAGTACTTC.

The chain links TRBV29-1 to TRBJ2-2; 7 bases agree with TRBD1. Germline CDR1 and CDR2: SQVTM and ANQGSEA. The V and J ends lost 5 bases and 6 bases, in that order; junction bases with no gene match: 12. CDR3 length: 15 residues. The CDR3 here is CSVHLGDSSPGELFF. CDR3 in DNA: TGCAGCGTTCACCTAGGGGACAGCAGCCCCGGGGAGCTGTTTTTT.

The chain couples TRBV5-1 to TRBJ2-3; TRBD2 matches 12 bases. Germline V CDR1 and CDR2: SGHRS, YFSETQ. V lost 4 bases, J lost 2 bases, and 8 bases stayed unmatched. The length of the CDR3 is 17 residues. In DNA, the CDR3 is TGCGCCAGCAGCAGTTTGACTAGCGGGGGTTACACAGATACGCAGTATTTT. Translated: CASSSLTSGGYTDTQYF.

V is TRBV10-1 and J is TRBJ1-4; TRBD1 matches at 9 bases. The germline gives CDR1 WNHNN, CDR2 SYGVQD (reference sequence). Trimming cost V 7 bases and J 8 bases; bases outside gene matches: 5. The CDR3 runs to 13 residues. CDR3 coding DNA: TGCGCCAGCACCCAAGACAGGGGGGAAAAACTGTTTTTT. Its translation is CASTQDRGEKLFF.

This clone was found a few times. The V call is TRBV6-5, the J call TRBJ1-5; no definite D call. Germline loops: CDR1 MNHEY, CDR2 SVGAGI. With 5 bases removed from V and 0 bases from J, the gap between germline ends came to 11 bases. The CDR3 runs to 15 residues. CDR3 nucleotide sequence: TGTGCCAGCAGTGCAGTTAGCTATAGCAATCAGCCCCAGCATTTT. As protein: CASSAVSYSNQPQHF.

The chain is built from TRBV19 and TRBJ1-6; TRBD1 might be the D (5 bases). V was pared by 4 bases and J by 7 bases, with 5 bases between. Germline loops: CDR1 LNHDA, CDR2 SQIVND (reference sequence). There are 12 residues in the CDR3. The CDR3 sequence is CASSRGNSPLHF. In DNA, the CDR3 is TGTGCCAGTAGTAGGGGCAATTCACCCCTCCACTTT.

This clone was observed a few times. The sample contains more than one DNA sequence encoding this CDR3. The chain joins TRBV9 to TRBJ1-2, with TRBD1 matching 7 bases. After removal of 1 base from V and 8 bases from J, the junction contained 11 bases not matched to a gene. The CDR3 consists of 15 residues. Germline CDR1 reads SGDLS; CDR2 reads YYNGEE. CDR3 coding DNA: TGTGCCAGCAGCGTATCCCTCACAGGGGCCCAGGGCTACACCTTC. Its protein product is CASSVSLTGAQGYTF.

The CDR3 DNA reads TGTGCCAGCAGTCAAGTTTCGGGGGGGGGCCCCAGAGAGACCCAGTACTTC. This encodes CASSQVSGGGPRETQYF. V usage is TRBV28 and J usage is TRBJ2-5; 8 positions agree with TRBD2. Germline-derived CDR1 and CDR2 are MDHEN and SYDVKM. V shed 5 bases and J 4 bases; nucleotides not matched to a gene: 15. CDR3 length: 17 residues.

This sequence joins TRBV5-1 and TRBJ2-2, with D tentatively TRBD2 (6 bases). Germline CDR1 and CDR2: SGHRS and YFSETQ. Trimming took off 10 bases at V and 1 base at J, with 14 bases between the two ends. The CDR3 is 14 amino acids. In DNA, the CDR3 is TGCGCCGGACGCGGAGGGTTGAACACCGGGGAGCTGTTTTTT. Translating gives CAGRGGLNTGELFF.

The genes are TRBV10-3 and TRBJ2-6; 9 positions agree with TRBD1. J gave up 0 bases and V 7 bases, and 10 bases lay outside the gene matches. The CDR3 is 18 amino acids. Germline values: CDR1 ENHRY, CDR2 SYGVKD. The CDR3 region has the DNA TGTGCCATCACATCGGTCGGGGACAGGGACTCTGGGGCCAACGTCCTGACTTTC. This translates into CAITSVGDRDSGANVLTF.

The rearrangement joins TRBV19 to TRBJ1-3; possible D gene TRBD1, 6 bases. The CDR3 runs to 18 residues. Germline V gene sequence: CDR1 LNHDA, CDR2 SQIVND (reference sequence). V gave up 1 base and J gave up 0 bases, with 16 bases separating them. CDR3 loop: CASSIAHGGAISGNTIYF. Here the CDR3 DNA reads TGTGCCAGTAGTATAGCGCATGGGGGGGCGATCTCTGGAAACACCATATATTTT.

The V call is TRBV9, the J call TRBJ1-1; 9 positions agree with TRBD1. With V trimmed by 4 bases and J by 0 bases, 10 bases remained unmatched. Germline V CDR1 and CDR2: SGDLS, YYNGEE. The CDR3 length is 17 residues. The chain's CDR3 is CASSPGTGTGVNTEAFF. The CDR3 nucleotides are TGTGCCAGCAGCCCTGGGACAGGGACGGGGGTGAACACTGAAGCTTTCTTT.

The V call is TRBV13, the J call TRBJ2-7, with a possible D match to TRBD1 (6 bases). V was trimmed by 3 bases and J by 5 bases, leaving 14 bases between them. This CDR3 comprises 14 residues. Germline CDR1 and CDR2: PRHDT and FYEKMQ (reference sequence). In DNA, the CDR3 is TGTGCCAGCAGCTTCCGGGACAACCGAGACGAGCAGTACTTC. It yields the protein CASSFRDNRDEQYF.